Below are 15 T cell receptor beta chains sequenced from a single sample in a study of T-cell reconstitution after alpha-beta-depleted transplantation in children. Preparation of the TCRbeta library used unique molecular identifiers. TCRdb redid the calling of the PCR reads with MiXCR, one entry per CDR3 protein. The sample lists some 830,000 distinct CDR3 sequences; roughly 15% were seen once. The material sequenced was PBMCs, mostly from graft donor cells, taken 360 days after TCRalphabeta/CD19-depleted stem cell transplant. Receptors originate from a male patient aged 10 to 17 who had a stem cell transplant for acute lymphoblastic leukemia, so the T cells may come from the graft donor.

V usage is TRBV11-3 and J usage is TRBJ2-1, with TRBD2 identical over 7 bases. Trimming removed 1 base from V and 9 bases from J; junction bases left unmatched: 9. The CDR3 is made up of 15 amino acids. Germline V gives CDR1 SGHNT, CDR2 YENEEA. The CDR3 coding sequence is TGTGCCAGCAGCTTAGTGCGCGGGAGTAGGGGTGAGCAGTTCTTC. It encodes CASSLVRGSRGEQFF.

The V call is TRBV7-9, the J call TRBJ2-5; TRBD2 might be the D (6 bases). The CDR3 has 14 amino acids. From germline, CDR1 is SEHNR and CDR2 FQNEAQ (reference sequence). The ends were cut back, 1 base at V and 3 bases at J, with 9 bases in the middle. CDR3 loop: CASSLGTKKETQYF. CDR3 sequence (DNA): TGTGCCAGCAGCTTAGGGACTAAGAAAGAGACCCAGTACTTC.

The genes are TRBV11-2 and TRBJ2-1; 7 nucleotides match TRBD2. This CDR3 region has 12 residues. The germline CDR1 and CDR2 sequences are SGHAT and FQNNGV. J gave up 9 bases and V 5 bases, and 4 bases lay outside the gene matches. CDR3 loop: CASSPAGVEQFF. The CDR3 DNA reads TGTGCCAGCAGCCCCGCGGGGGTTGAGCAGTTCTTC.

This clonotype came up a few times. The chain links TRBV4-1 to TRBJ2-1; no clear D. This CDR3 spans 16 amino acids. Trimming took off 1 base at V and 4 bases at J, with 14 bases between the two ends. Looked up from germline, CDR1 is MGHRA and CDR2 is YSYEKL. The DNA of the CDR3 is TGCGCCAGCAGCCAAGTGCCTAAGGTACGGTACAATGAGCAGTTCTTC. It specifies CASSQVPKVRYNEQFF.

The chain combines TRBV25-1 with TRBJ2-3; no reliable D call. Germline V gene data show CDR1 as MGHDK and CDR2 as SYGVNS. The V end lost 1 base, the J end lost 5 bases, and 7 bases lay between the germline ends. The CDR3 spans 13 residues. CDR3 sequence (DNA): TGTGCCAGCAGTGAATCAATGAGAGATACGCAGTATTTT. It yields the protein CASSESMRDTQYF.

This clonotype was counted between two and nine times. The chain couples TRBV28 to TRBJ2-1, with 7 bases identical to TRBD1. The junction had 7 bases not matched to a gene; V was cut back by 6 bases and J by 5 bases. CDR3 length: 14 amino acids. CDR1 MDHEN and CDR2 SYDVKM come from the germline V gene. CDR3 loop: CASRGQFPNNEQFF. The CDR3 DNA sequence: TGTGCCAGCAGGGGACAGTTTCCGAACAATGAGCAGTTCTTC.

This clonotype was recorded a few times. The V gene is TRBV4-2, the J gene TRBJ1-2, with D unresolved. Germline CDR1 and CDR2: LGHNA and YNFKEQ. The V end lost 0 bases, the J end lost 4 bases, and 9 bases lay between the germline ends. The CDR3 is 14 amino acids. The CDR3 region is CASSQDHGLYGYTF. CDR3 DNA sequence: TGTGCCAGCAGCCAAGATCACGGCCTCTATGGCTACACCTTC.

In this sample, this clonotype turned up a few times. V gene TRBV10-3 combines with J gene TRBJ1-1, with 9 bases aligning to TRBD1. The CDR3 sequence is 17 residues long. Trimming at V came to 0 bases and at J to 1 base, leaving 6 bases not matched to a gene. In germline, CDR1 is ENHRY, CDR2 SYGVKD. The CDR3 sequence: CAISESSGQGQNTEAFF. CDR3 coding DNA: TGTGCCATCAGTGAGTCTTCCGGACAGGGGCAGAACACTGAAGCTTTCTTT.

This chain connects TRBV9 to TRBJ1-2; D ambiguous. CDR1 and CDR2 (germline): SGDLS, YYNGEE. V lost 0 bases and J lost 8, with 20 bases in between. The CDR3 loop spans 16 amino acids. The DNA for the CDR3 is TGTGCCAGCAGCGTAGCCCCCACCACGAGGTCGTACGGCTACACCTTC. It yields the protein CASSVAPTTRSYGYTF.

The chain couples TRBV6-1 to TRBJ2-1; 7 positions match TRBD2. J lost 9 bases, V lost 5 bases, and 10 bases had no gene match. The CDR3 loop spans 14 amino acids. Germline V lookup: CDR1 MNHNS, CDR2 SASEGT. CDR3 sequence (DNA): TGTGCCAGCAGTCCCGGACTAGTAATGGGTGAGCAGTTCTTC. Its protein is CASSPGLVMGEQFF.

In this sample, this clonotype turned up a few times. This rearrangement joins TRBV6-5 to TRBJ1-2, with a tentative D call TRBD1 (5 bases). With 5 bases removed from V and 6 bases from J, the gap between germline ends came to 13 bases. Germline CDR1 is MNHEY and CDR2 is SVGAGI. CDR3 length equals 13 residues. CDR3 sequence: CASSPQGINGYTF. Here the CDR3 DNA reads TGTGCCAGCAGTCCCCAGGGAATTAATGGCTACACCTTC.

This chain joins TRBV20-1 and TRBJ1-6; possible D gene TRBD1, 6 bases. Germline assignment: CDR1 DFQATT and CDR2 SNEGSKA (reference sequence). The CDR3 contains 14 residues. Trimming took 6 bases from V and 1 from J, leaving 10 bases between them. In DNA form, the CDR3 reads TGCAGTGCAATAGGGGGGTCCTATAATTCACCCCTCCACTTT. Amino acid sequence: CSAIGGSYNSPLHF.

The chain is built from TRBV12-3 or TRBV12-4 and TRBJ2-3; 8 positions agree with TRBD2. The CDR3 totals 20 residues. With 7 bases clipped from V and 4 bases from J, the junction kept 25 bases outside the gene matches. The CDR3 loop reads CASTPRQWASKREKPDTQYF. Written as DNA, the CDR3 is TGTGCCAGCACCCCAAGGCAATGGGCTAGTAAGCGGGAGAAGCCAGATACGCAGTATTTT.

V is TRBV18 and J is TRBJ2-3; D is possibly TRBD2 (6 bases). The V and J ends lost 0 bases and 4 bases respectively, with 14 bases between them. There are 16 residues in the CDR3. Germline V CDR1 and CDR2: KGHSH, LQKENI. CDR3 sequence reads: CASSPPKTSRADTQYF. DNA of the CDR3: TGTGCCAGCTCACCACCTAAAACTAGCAGGGCAGATACGCAGTATTTT. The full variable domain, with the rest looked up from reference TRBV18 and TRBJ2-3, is NAGVMQNPRHLVRRRGQEARLRCSPMKGHSHVYWYRQLPEEGLKFMVYLQKENIIDESGMPKERFSAEFPKEGPSILRIQQVVRGDSAAYFCASSPPKTSRADTQYFGPGTRLTVL.

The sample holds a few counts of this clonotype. The CDR3 coding sequence is TGCGCCAGCAGCCAGGGACTAGCGGGAGATCATACGCAGTATTTT. Translating it yields CASSQGLAGDHTQYF. The V and J genes are TRBV4-1 and TRBJ2-3; TRBD2 agrees at 14 bases. Germline CDR1 is MGHRA and CDR2 is YSYEKL. The V segment lost 3 bases and the J segment 7 bases; nucleotides outside the gene matches: 3. CDR3 length: 15 residues.